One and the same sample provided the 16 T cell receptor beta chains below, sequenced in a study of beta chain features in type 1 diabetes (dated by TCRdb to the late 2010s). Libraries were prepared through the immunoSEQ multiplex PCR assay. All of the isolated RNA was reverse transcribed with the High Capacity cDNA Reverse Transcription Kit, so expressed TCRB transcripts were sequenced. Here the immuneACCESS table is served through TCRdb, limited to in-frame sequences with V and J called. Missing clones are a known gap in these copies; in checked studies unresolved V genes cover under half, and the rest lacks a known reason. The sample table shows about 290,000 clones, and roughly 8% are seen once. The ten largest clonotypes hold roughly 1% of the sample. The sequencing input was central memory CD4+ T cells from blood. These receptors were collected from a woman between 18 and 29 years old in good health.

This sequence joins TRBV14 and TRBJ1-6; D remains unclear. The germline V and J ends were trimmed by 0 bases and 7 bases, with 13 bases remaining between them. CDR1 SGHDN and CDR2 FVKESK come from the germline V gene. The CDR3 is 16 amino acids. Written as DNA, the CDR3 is TGTGCCAGCAGCCAAGATCGGGGTTTACGAAATTCACCCCTCCACTTT. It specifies CASSQDRGLRNSPLHF.

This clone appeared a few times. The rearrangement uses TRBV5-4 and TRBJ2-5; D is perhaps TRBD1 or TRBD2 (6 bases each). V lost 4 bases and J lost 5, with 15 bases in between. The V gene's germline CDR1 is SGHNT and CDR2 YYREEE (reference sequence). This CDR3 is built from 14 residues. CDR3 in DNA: TGTGCCAGCAGCGATGGGGGGCAGGTCGAGACCCAGTACTTC. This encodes CASSDGGQVETQYF. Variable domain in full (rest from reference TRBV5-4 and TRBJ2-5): ETGVTQSPTHLIKTRGQQVTLRCSSQSGHNTVSWYQQALGQGPQFIFQYYREEENGRGNFPPRFSGLQFPNYSSELNVNALELDDSALYLCASSDGGQVETQYFGPGTRLLVL.

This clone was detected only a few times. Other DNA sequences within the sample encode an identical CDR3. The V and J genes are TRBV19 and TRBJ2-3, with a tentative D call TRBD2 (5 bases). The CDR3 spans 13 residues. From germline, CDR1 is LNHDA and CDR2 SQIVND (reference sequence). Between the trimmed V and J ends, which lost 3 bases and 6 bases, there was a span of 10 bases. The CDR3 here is CASSIGLADTQYF. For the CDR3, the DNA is TGTGCCAGTAGTATTGGTTTAGCGGATACGCAGTATTTT.

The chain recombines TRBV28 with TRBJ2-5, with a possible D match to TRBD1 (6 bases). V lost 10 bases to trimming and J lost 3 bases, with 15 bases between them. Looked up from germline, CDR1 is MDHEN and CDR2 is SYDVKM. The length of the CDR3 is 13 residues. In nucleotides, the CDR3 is TGTGCCATCGTAGGGGGTGAGGAAGAGACCCAGTACTTC. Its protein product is CAIVGGEEETQYF.

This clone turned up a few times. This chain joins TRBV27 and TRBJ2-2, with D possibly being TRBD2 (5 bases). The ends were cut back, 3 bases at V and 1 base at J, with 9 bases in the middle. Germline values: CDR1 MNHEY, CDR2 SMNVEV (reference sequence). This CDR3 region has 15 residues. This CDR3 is CASSFSVLNTGELFF. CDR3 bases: TGTGCCAGCAGTTTTAGCGTCTTGAACACCGGGGAGCTGTTTTTT.

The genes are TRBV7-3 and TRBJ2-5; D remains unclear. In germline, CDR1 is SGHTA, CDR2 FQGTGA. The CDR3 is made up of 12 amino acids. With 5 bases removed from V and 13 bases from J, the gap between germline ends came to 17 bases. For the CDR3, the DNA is TGTGCCAGCAGCCTCGGAAAAAAGCAGGTGTACTTC. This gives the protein CASSLGKKQVYF.

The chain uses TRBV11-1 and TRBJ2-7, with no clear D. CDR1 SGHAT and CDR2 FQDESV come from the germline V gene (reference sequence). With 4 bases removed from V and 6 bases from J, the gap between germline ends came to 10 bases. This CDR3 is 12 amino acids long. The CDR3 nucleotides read TGTGCCAGCAGCTCGTCTTCCCGCGAGCAGTACTTC. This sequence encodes CASSSSSREQYF.

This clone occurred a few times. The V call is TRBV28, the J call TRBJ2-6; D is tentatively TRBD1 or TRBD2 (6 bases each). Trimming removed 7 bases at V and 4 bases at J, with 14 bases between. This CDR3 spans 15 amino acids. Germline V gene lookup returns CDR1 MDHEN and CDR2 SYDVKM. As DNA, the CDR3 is TGTGCCAGCAAGTTTGGGGGGCCGGGGGCCAACGTCCTGACTTTC. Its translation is CASKFGGPGANVLTF.

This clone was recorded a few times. The CDR3 DNA sequence: TGTGCCAGCAGCTTACTTGCGGCAGATACGCAGTATTTT. Protein sequence: CASSLLAADTQYF. V gene TRBV11-2 combines with J gene TRBJ2-3, with no clear D. The CDR3 totals 13 residues. Trimming took 2 bases from V and 4 from J, leaving 7 bases between them. Germline V gives CDR1 SGHAT, CDR2 FQNNGV.

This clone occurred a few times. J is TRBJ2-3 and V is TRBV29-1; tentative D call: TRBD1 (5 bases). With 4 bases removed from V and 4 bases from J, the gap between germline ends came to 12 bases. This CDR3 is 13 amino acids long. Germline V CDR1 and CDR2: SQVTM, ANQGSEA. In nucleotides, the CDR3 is TGCAGCGTTGGCCAGGGATTACCAGATACGCAGTATTTT. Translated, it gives CSVGQGLPDTQYF.

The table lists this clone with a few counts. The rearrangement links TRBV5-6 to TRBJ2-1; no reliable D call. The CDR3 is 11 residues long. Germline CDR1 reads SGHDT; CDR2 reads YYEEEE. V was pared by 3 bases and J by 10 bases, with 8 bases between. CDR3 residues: CASSSLREQFF. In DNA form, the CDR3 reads TGTGCCAGCAGCTCCCTCAGGGAGCAGTTCTTC.

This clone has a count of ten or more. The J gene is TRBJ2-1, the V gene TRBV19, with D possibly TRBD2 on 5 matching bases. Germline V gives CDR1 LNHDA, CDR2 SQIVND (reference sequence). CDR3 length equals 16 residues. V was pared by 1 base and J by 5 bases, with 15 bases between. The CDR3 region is CASSIVLAIKHNEQFF. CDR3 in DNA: TGTGCCAGTAGTATAGTCCTAGCAATCAAACACAATGAGCAGTTCTTC.

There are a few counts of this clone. CDR3 loop: CASSLSGNTEAFF. CDR3 bases: TGTGCCAGCAGCTTGTCCGGGAACACTGAAGCTTTCTTT. V usage is TRBV11-2 and J usage is TRBJ1-1, with D unclear. The CDR3 has 13 amino acids. CDR1 SGHAT and CDR2 FQNNGV come from the germline V gene. V lost 3 bases and J 1 base, leaving 6 bases between the germline ends.

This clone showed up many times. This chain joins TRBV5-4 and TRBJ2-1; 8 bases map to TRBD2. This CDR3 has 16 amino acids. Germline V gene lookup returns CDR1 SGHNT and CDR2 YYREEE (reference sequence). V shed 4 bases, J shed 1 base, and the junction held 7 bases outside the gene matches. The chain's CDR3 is CASSPTSGRSYNEQFF. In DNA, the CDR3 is TGTGCCAGCAGCCCTACTAGCGGTCGATCCTACAATGAGCAGTTCTTC.

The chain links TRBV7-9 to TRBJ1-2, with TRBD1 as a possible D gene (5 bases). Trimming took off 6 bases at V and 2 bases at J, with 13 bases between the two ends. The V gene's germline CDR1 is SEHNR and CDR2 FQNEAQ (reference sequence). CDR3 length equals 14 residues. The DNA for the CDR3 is TGTGCCAGCAGTCGTACAGGAGGGAACTATGGCTACACCTTC. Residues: CASSRTGGNYGYTF.

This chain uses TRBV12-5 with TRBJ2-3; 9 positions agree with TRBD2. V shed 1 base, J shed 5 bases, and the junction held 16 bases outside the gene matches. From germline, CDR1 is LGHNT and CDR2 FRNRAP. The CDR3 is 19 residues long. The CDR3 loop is CASGLGLHLSGGQGDTQYF. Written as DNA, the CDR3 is TGTGCTAGTGGTTTGGGCCTACACTTAAGCGGGGGGCAAGGAGATACGCAGTATTTT.